This T cell receptor beta chain appears in the sequencing data of a study of T cells in Graves' hyperthyroidism and ophthalmopathy. Overall study findings and caveats: Among clonotypes expanded in thyroid above 0.001, most were also found in blood.

RNA transcripts were the template for amplifying TCR beta CDR3 regions. The study used the HTBI primer set for a first-round RT-PCR of the TCR CDR3. MiXCR, applied by TCRdb to the multiplex PCR reads, yields one record per CDR3 protein. The sample includes hundreds of thousands of distinct CDR3 sequences, around 39% of them seen just once. This clonotype turned up a few times. What it binds is unknown. Uncontrolled infection, other autoimmune disease, pregnancy or lactation led to exclusion. PBMCs were obtained from approximately 10 ml fresh peripheral blood. The CDR3 has 13 residues. Per the germline V gene, CDR1 is SGDLS and CDR2 is YYNGEE. V was cut by 0 bases and J by 6 bases, with 9 bases left in between.

The sample taken for sequencing was blood. V and J are TRBV9 and TRBJ1-2; D call uncertain. The source of this sequence is a man aged 18 to 29 with Graves' hyperthyroidism. CDR3 residues: CASSVALSHGYTF. CDR3 in DNA: TGTGCCAGCAGCGTAGCGCTGTCCCATGGCTACACCTTC.